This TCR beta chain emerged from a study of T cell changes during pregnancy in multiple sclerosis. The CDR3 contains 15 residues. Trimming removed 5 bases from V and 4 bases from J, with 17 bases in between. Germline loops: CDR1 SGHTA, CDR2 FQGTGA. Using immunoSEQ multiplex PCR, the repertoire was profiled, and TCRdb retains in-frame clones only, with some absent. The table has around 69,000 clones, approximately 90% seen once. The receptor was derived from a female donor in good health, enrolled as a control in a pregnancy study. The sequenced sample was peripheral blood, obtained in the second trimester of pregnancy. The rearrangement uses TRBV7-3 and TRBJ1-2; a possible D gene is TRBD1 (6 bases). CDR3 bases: TGTGCCAGCAGCCCACGGGCGGGGGCCTCCTATGGCTACACCTTC. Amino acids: CASSPRAGASYGYTF.